This T cell receptor beta chain emerged from a study of Ad26.COV2.S vaccination and SARS-CoV-2 variants. The wider study: Intramuscular Ad26.COV2.S at 5x10^10 or 1x10^11 viral particles. Regarding the study as a whole: Individuals receiving vaccine had higher spike-specific TCR breadth than placebo recipients did.

Measured with immunoSEQ multiplex PCR; TCRdb has only the in-frame clones, and not every one. The sample includes some 290,000 clones, roughly 84% of them seen just once. The treatment here: around 19 received Ad26.COV2.S at low or high dose, single or two shots; roughly five received placebo; per-sample allocation not given. Each sample was drawn 63 days after the first injection (of vaccine or placebo). The CDR3 is 13 amino acids. CDR1 is LGHNA, CDR2 YNFKEQ, per germline. To note about this clone: The antigen is not known. Germline is not matched at one junction end, which may reflect a read error.

The specimen comprised peripheral blood, sampled in a trial of Ad26.COV2.S vaccine versus placebo. V is TRBV4-2 and J is TRBJ2-4, with D tentatively TRBD1 or TRBD2 (5 bases each). The receptor's source is a person aged 18 to 65 who received the Ad26.COV2.S COVID-19 vaccine or a placebo. The CDR3 reads CASSQDIGREKDF. The CDR3 bases are TGTGCCAGCAGCCAAGATATCGGCAGGGAGAAAGACTTC.